This note documents a single T cell receptor (beta chain) sequence. Germline is not matched at one junction end, which may reflect a read error. Noted time point: after neoadjuvant nivolumab, at surgical resection. These newly diagnosed stage II-IVA oral cavity squamous cell carcinoma patients had no prior systemic or radiation treatment. This sample was taken from a study of neoadjuvant anti-PD-1 for oral cavity cancer. Study in general: Non-progressing patients received a fourth nivolumab dose near day 43, then surgery on days 50-56.

Data came from immunoSEQ multiplex PCR; TCRdb stores just in-frame clones and leaves some out. The sample includes fewer than 90,000 clones, 85% of them seen just once. Germline lookup yields CDR1 PRHDT and CDR2 FYEKMQ (reference sequence). CDR3 length: 11 amino acids. The V gene is TRBV13, the J gene TRBJ2-1, with D possibly matching TRBD2 (5 bases). Sequencing was performed on PBMCs, taken after nivolumab (anti-PD-1) treatment. The TCR comes from a person aged 40 to 85 with oral cavity squamous cell carcinoma. The chain's CDR3 is CASSSGLLPLF. As DNA, the CDR3 is TGTGCCAGCAGCTCAGGACTGCTCCCGCTCTTC.